Presented here are 7 T cell receptor beta chains from one specimen sequenced in a study of graft-versus-host responses after intestinal transplantation. Repertoires were generated with immunoSEQ multiplex PCR, while TCRdb's copy carries only in-frame clones and drops some. The table lists tens of thousands of clones, roughly nine tenths of them singletons. Tissue processing of the graft released intraepithelial and lamina propria lymphocytes from it. Specimen: ileum tissue, collected less than 400 days after transplant. The receptors stem from a human patient who received an intestinal transplant, so some T cells may come from the graft donor.

The chain is built from TRBV29-1 and TRBJ2-7, with 12 bases lining up with TRBD2. The V gene's germline CDR1 is SQVTM and CDR2 ANQGSEA. The length of the CDR3 is 15 residues. V gave up 4 bases and J gave up 2 bases; unmatched junction bases: 6. The CDR3 bases are TGCAGCGTTGTCCCGCTAGCGGGAGGGCCCTACGAGCAGTACTTC. Its translation is CSVVPLAGGPYEQYF.

This chain uses TRBV9 with TRBJ2-5; 9 positions match TRBD2. The CDR3 spans 15 residues. Germline trimming cut 4 bases from V and 5 bases from J; bases unmatched to any gene: 9. Germline CDR1 is SGDLS and CDR2 is YYNGEE. CDR3 sequence reads: CASSPAGGPGETQYF. The CDR3 DNA sequence: TGTGCCAGCAGCCCCGCGGGGGGGCCCGGGGAGACCCAGTACTTC.

The chain is built from TRBV6-1 and TRBJ1-1, with D perhaps matching TRBD1 (6 bases). Germline V lookup: CDR1 MNHNS, CDR2 SASEGT. This CDR3 is built from 17 residues. V lost 4 bases and J lost 0, with 18 bases in between. The CDR3 loop is CASSVDSSGSMNTEAFF. The DNA for the CDR3 is TGTGCCAGCAGTGTGGACAGTTCCGGCTCTATGAACACTGAAGCTTTCTTT.

The chain employs TRBV2 and TRBJ2-7; 7 positions match TRBD2. The CDR3 has 16 amino acids. Trimming took 7 bases from V and 2 from J; bases not matched to a gene: 14. In germline, CDR1 is SNHLY, CDR2 FYNNEI. The CDR3 DNA reads as TGTGCCAGCAACAAAAAGTCGGGGGGAACCACCTACGAGCAGTACTTC. Translating it yields CASNKKSGGTTYEQYF.

Only a few counts were recorded for this clone. The gene calls are TRBV5-4 and TRBJ2-1, with D perhaps matching TRBD1 or TRBD2 (5 bases each). The V end lost 4 bases, the J end lost 4 bases, and 12 bases lay between the germline ends. The CDR3 is made up of 14 amino acids. Germline V gene lookup returns CDR1 SGHNT and CDR2 YYREEE (reference sequence). This CDR3 is CASSPTGRYNEQFF. The CDR3 region has the DNA TGTGCCAGCAGCCCGACGGGACGGTACAATGAGCAGTTCTTC. Complete variable domain (other parts from reference TRBV5-4 and TRBJ2-1): ETGVTQSPTHLIKTRGQQVTLRCSSQSGHNTVSWYQQALGQGPQFIFQYYREEENGRGNFPPRFSGLQFPNYSSELNVNALELDDSALYLCASSPTGRYNEQFFGPGTRLTVL.

This chain joins TRBV28 and TRBJ1-1; no clear D. The V gene's germline CDR1 is MDHEN and CDR2 SYDVKM. The CDR3 contains 12 residues. Trimming left V 2 bases short and J 11 bases short, with 12 bases between. The CDR3 sequence: CASSLAVSGAFF. CDR3 coding DNA: TGTGCCAGCAGTTTAGCGGTCAGCGGGGCTTTCTTT.

The chain has TRBV4-2 and TRBJ2-3; 7 bases align to TRBD2. The V gene end was trimmed by 0 bases and the J gene end by 0 bases; junction bases not matched to a gene: 3. Looked up from germline, CDR1 is LGHNA and CDR2 is YNFKEQ. The CDR3 length is 16 residues. CDR3 loop: CASSQDRRGSTDTQYF. The DNA of the CDR3 is TGTGCCAGCAGCCAAGATAGGCGGGGGAGCACAGATACGCAGTATTTT.